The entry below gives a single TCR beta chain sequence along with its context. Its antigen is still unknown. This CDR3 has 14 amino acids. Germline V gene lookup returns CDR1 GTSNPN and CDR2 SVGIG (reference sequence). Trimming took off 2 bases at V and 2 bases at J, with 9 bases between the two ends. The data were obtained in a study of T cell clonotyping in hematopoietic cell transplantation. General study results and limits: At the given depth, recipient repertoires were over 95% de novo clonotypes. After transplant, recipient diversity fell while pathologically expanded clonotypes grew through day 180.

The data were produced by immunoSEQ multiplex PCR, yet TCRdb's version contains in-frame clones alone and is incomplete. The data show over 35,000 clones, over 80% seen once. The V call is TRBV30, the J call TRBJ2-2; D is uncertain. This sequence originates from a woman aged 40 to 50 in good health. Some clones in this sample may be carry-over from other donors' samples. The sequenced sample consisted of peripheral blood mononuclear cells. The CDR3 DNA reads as TGTGCCTGGAGTAACCCCAGTAACACCGGGGAGCTGTTTTTT. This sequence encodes CAWSNPSNTGELFF.